This TCR beta chain was sequenced during a study of T cell clonality in common variable immunodeficiency. In its sample, this clone was seen many times. From the germline J gene comes the end of the CDR3, since the read stops 3 residues before it. The CDR3 covers 14 residues. Looked up from germline, CDR1 is SGHRS and CDR2 is YFSETQ. Trimming removed 0 bases at V and 3 bases at J, with 6 bases between. Method: immunoSEQ multiplex PCR; TCRdb's copy keeps in-frame clones and lacks some. Recorded here are around 57,000 clones, none singletons. V is TRBV5-1 and J is TRBJ2-2; D is unclear. The sequencing input was peripheral blood mononuclear cells. The receptor comes from a person aged 18 to 75 in good health. The CDR3 DNA, read in part, is TGCGCCAGCAGCTTGGCCGCGGACACCGGGGAG. Protein: CASSLAADTGE. The CDR3 in its entirety is CASSLAADTGELFF.